This T cell receptor (beta chain) was documented in a study of blood T cell repertoires in COVID-19. Study in general: PBMCs, B-cell-depleted T cells, or T cells were the source of the cDNA or gDNA that made up the material.

Membership in each cohort depended on participant-reported clinical history. In the authors' methods: Amplification of reference gene primers was used by the study to estimate nucleated cell counts. Here immunoSEQ multiplex PCR was the method, and the copy in TCRdb shows in-frame clones only, minus some. Clone size and the V and J calls come from that table; the DNA yielded D and trimming. The data contain around 310,000 clones, about 90% of them seen just once; the ten biggest clones take up more than 5%. Trimming stripped 2 bases from V and 4 bases from J, with 11 bases between. Per the germline V gene, CDR1 is MNHEY and CDR2 is SMNVEV (reference sequence). This CDR3 is built from 15 residues.

The TCR originated in a man aged 25 to 45 who had recovered from COVID-19. Sequencing input: PBMCs or T cells enriched from blood (not recorded which). The chain uses TRBV27 and TRBJ1-4, with D tentatively TRBD1 (6 bases). CDR3 DNA: TGTGCCAGCAGTTTACAGCCAGGGGTTAATGAAAAACTGTTTTTT. Translating gives CASSLQPGVNEKLFF.